Below, one T cell receptor (beta chain) is given with its context. The antigen is not known. This record belongs to a study of T cell responses to AZD1222 COVID-19 vaccine. Overall study: Second-dose timings of about 4 or about 12 weeks were pooled. General study results and limits: Spike-specific TCR breadth and depth rose after two AZD1222 doses.

The data were produced by immunoSEQ multiplex PCR, yet TCRdb's version contains in-frame clones alone and is incomplete. In the table there are roughly 150,000 clones, approximately 89% of which are singletons. The receptor comes from an adult in good health. The sample was peripheral blood, taken on day 0 of AZD1222 vaccination.

The CDR3 reads CASSLATGPNYGYTF. The CDR3 nucleotides read TGTGCCAGCAGCTTAGCCACAGGGCCTAACTATGGCTACACCTTC. The chain joins TRBV7-9 to TRBJ1-2; possible D gene TRBD1, 6 bases. CDR3 length equals 15 residues. The ends were cut back, 0 bases at V and 0 bases at J, with 8 bases in the middle. The germline V gene encodes CDR1 SEHNR and CDR2 FQNEAQ (reference sequence).